These 18 T cell receptor beta chains share one sample of origin, sequenced in a study of blood T cells in healthy people across ages. A second 7 to 11 cycle PCR used barcoded and J-beta primers. Using its own MiXCR run on the 5' RACE reads, TCRdb lists one record per CDR3 protein. The sample has hundreds of thousands of distinct CDR3 sequences; approximately 29% are singletons. The sample taken for sequencing was blood. These receptors were collected from an elderly woman in good health.

Ten or more counts support this clonotype. The chain combines TRBV7-2 with TRBJ1-2; D might be TRBD1 (5 bases). Trimming removed 5 bases from V and 8 bases from J, with 15 bases in between. Germline V CDR1 and CDR2: SGHTA, FQGNSA. The CDR3 contains 13 residues. The DNA for the CDR3 is TGTGCCAGCAGCACCGGGACGCCACGAGGCTACACCTTC. Amino acid sequence: CASSTGTPRGYTF.

In its sample, this clonotype was seen many times. J is TRBJ2-3 and V is TRBV6-6, with D perhaps matching TRBD1 (7 bases). V shed 4 bases and J shed 1 base, with 15 bases lying between them. This CDR3 has 16 residues. Germline lookup yields CDR1 MNHNY and CDR2 SVGAGI (reference sequence). CDR3 amino acids: CASSLDREVGTDTQYF. The CDR3 region has the DNA TGTGCCAGCAGTTTAGACAGGGAGGTTGGCACAGATACGCAGTATTTT.

This clonotype was detected many times. The rearrangement links TRBV6-1 to TRBJ2-5; 7 nucleotides match TRBD1. CDR1 and CDR2 (germline): MNHNS, SASEGT. The CDR3 extends over 14 amino acids. The junction had 7 bases not matched to a gene; V was cut back by 6 bases and J by 3 bases. The CDR3 is CASSQGQTKETQYF. CDR3 DNA: TGTGCCAGCAGCCAGGGACAGACCAAAGAGACCCAGTACTTC.

The V call is TRBV7-2, the J call TRBJ2-1; possibly TRBD1 for D (5 bases). The CDR3 consists of 14 residues. Per the germline V gene, CDR1 is SGHTA and CDR2 is FQGNSA. With 0 bases removed from V and 7 bases from J, the gap between germline ends came to 10 bases. CDR3 nucleotides: TGTGCCAGCAGCTTAGCCGCAGGGCGGAATGAGCAGTTCTTC. Its protein product is CASSLAAGRNEQFF.

Concerning this clonotype itself: This clone may be a read error of a much larger clone one base away. The rearrangement joins TRBV28 to TRBJ2-3, with 9 bases aligning to TRBD2. Germline V gives CDR1 MDHEN, CDR2 SYDVKM. The CDR3 is 15 residues long. J gave up 7 bases and V 3 bases, and 8 bases lay outside the gene matches. The CDR3 bases are TGTGCCAGCAGTTTTAAAAGCGGGGGGACAAATACGCAGTATTTT. Protein product: CASSFKSGGTNTQYF. Full variable domain (remainder filled in from reference TRBV28 and TRBJ2-3): DVKVTQSSRYLVKRTGEKVFLECVQDMDHENMFWYRQDPGLGLRLIYFSYDVKMKEKGDIPEGYSVSREKKERFSLILESASTNQTSMYLCASSFKSGGTNTQYFGPGTRLTVL.

This clonotype was seen ten or more times. The chain recombines TRBV5-6 with TRBJ2-7; D possibly uses TRBD1 or TRBD2 (5 bases each). This CDR3 is 14 amino acids long. Germline CDR1 is SGHDT and CDR2 is YYEEEE. Trimming removed 2 bases from V and 3 bases from J, with 12 bases in between. The chain's CDR3 is CASSFSAGSYEQYF. CDR3 coding DNA: TGTGCCAGCAGCTTTTCGGCAGGGAGCTACGAGCAGTACTTC.

The chain carries TRBV28 and TRBJ2-5; D unclear. The J call is uncertain, as TRBJ2-7 better fits the DNA end. CDR3 length: 14 residues. Looked up from germline, CDR1 is MDHEN and CDR2 is SYDVKM. The chain's CDR3 is CASSYRPYRIEQYF. CDR3 bases: TGTGCCAGCAGCTATAGGCCCTATCGAATCGAGCAGTACTTC.

The CDR3 coding sequence is TGTGCCAGCAGCCAAGGGCCGTCCGGTGGCTACACCTTC. Protein sequence: CASSQGPSGGYTF. The chain carries TRBV4-2 and TRBJ1-2; the D is unclear. The germline gives CDR1 LGHNA, CDR2 YNFKEQ. The ends were cut back, 1 base at V and 7 bases at J, with 10 bases in the middle. The CDR3 spans 13 residues.

The chain carries TRBV12-3 or TRBV12-4 and TRBJ1-4, with 8 bases aligning to TRBD1. Trimming at V came to 7 bases and at J to 6 bases, leaving 4 bases not matched to a gene. There are 13 residues in the CDR3. This CDR3 reads CASTRGQDEKLFF. Written as DNA, the CDR3 is TGTGCCAGCACCAGGGGGCAAGATGAAAAACTGTTTTTT.

V and J are TRBV20-1 and TRBJ2-5, with D possibly matching TRBD1 (5 bases). The ends were cut back, 8 bases at V and 5 bases at J, with 15 bases in the middle. Germline loops: CDR1 DFQATT, CDR2 SNEGSKA (reference sequence). The CDR3 has 12 residues. The chain's CDR3 is CSTRQGLETQYF. For the CDR3, the DNA is TGCAGTACCAGGCAGGGCCTCGAGACCCAGTACTTC.

This chain uses TRBV4-2 with TRBJ2-4, with a weak D call TRBD2 (5 bases). The J call may be mistaken, given a closer DNA end match to TRBJ2-7. The CDR3 spans 16 residues. Germline V CDR1 and CDR2: LGHNA, YNFKEQ. CDR3 sequence reads: CASSPSLRESSNEQYF. CDR3 coding DNA: TGTGCCAGCAGCCCAAGTCTCCGGGAAAGCAGTAACGAGCAGTACTTC.

Notes on this clonotype: This sequence may be a read error, since a much larger clone differs from it by one base. This chain links TRBV2 with TRBJ1-5; D unclear. This CDR3 is 14 amino acids long. Germline V gives CDR1 SNHLY, CDR2 FYNNEI. The CDR3 protein is CASSGLYSNQPRHF. Written as DNA, the CDR3 is TGTGCCAGCAGCGGGCTATATAGCAATCAGCCCCGGCATTTT.

This clonotype was observed at least ten times. The chain couples TRBV7-6 to TRBJ1-6, with D tentatively TRBD1 (6 bases). CDR3 size: 14 residues. Germline V gives CDR1 SGHVS, CDR2 FNYEAQ. Trimming left V 5 bases short and J 5 bases short, with 10 bases between. CDR3 residues: CASSPTGHNSPLHF. CDR3 nucleotides: TGTGCCAGCAGCCCAACAGGGCATAATTCACCCCTCCACTTT.

This clonotype has a handful of counts. This chain links TRBV6-2 or TRBV6-3 with TRBJ2-5, with D possibly being TRBD2 (6 bases). The CDR3 extends over 15 amino acids. The germline V gene encodes CDR1 MNHEY and CDR2 SVGEGT. V was shortened by 6 bases and J by 2 bases, with 16 bases between the two germline ends. The CDR3 DNA reads TGTGCCAGCAGCCCTCCGACTAGGAGGCAAGAGACCCAGTACTTC. Protein: CASSPPTRRQETQYF.

J is TRBJ2-2 and V is TRBV24-1; no firm D call. The CDR3 runs to 14 residues. V was pared by 1 base and J by 4 bases, with 6 bases between. Germline-derived CDR1 and CDR2 are KGHDR and SFDVKD. CDR3 amino acids: CATSDFPTTGELFF. In nucleotides, the CDR3 is TGTGCCACCAGTGATTTTCCCACCACCGGGGAGCTGTTTTTT.

In the case of this clonotype: This sequence may be a read error, since a much larger clone differs from it by one base. The chain joins TRBV7-2 to TRBJ1-6, with D hard to call. V dropped 4 bases and J dropped 9 bases, with 13 bases sitting between them. The CDR3 loop spans 14 amino acids. Per the germline V gene, CDR1 is SGHTA and CDR2 is FQGNSA. The CDR3, as DNA: TGTGCCAGCAGCTGGGAACATCCCAGTTCACCCCTCCACTTT. This sequence encodes CASSWEHPSSPLHF.

This chain uses TRBV6-2 or TRBV6-3 with TRBJ2-2; D is unclear. V lost 0 bases and J 8 bases, leaving 10 bases between the germline ends. The germline V gene has CDR1 MNHEY and CDR2 SVGEGT. The CDR3 contains 14 residues. The CDR3 DNA reads as TGTGCCAGCAGTTACTCGTCTGGAGCAGGGGAGCTGTTTTTT. This gives the protein CASSYSSGAGELFF.

The table lists this clonotype with many counts. V gene TRBV14 combines with J gene TRBJ1-2; D remains ambiguous. Germline lookup yields CDR1 SGHDN and CDR2 FVKESK. The CDR3 covers 17 residues. V gave up 0 bases and J gave up 4 bases, with 18 bases separating them. The CDR3 region is CASSQDLLSVEGYGYTF. CDR3 in DNA: TGTGCCAGCAGCCAAGATCTACTGTCAGTAGAAGGCTATGGCTACACCTTC.